These 5 T cell receptor beta chains were sequenced from one sample in a study of control samples from healthy donors and cancer patients (dated by TCRdb to the early 2020s). Libraries were built with the immunoSEQ multiplex PCR assay. TCRdb took over this immuneACCESS table, retaining in-frame rearrangements with V and J assigned. Such tables are incomplete; in checked studies, under half of the missing clones stem from an unresolved V gene, and the remainder is unexplained. In all, the sample holds tens of thousands of clones, and more than 80% of those were seen once. The leading ten clones occupy roughly 16% of the sample. Source material: blood. These receptors were taken from a man in his fifties or sixties in good health.

The chain carries TRBV9 and TRBJ2-1, with D unclear. V was trimmed by 4 bases and J by 5 bases, leaving 13 bases between them. Germline V gene sequence: CDR1 SGDLS, CDR2 YYNGEE. There are 14 residues in the CDR3. The CDR3 protein is CASSMTGVDNEQFF. CDR3 in DNA: TGTGCCAGCAGCATGACTGGGGTTGACAATGAGCAGTTCTTC.

This clone has just a few counts. This chain uses TRBV7-2 with TRBJ2-1; 9 bases line up with TRBD2. Germline CDR1 is SGHTA and CDR2 is FQGNSA. The J segment lost 7 bases and the V segment lost 1 base, leaving 11 bases of the junction unmatched. This CDR3 is built from 17 residues. The CDR3 nucleotides are TGTGCCAGCAGCTTAGTAGTAGGCGGGAGGGCCAGGAATGAGCAGTTCTTC. It encodes CASSLVVGGRARNEQFF. Based on the CDR3 plus reference TRBV7-2 and TRBJ2-1, the full variable domain is GAGVSQSPSNKVTEKGKDVELRCDPISGHTALYWYRQSLGQGLEFLIYFQGNSAPDKSGLPSDRFSAERTGGSVSTLTIQRTQQEDSAVYLCASSLVVGGRARNEQFFGPGTRLTVL.

The chain recombines TRBV4-3 with TRBJ2-4; the match to TRBD1 covers 7 bases. Germline V gene sequence: CDR1 LGHNA, CDR2 YSLEER. Trimming removed 1 base from V and 1 base from J; junction bases left unmatched: 10. This CDR3 spans 18 amino acids. In nucleotides, the CDR3 is TGCGCCAGCAGCCAAGGCTACCCCAGGGGGTTGGCCAAAAACATTCAGTACTTC. As protein: CASSQGYPRGLAKNIQYF.

CDR3 protein: CASGVRSGANVLTF. The CDR3 nucleotides read TGTGCCAGCGGGGTAAGGTCTGGGGCCAACGTCCTGACTTTC. The rearrangement joins TRBV2 to TRBJ2-6; D is unclear. Looked up from germline, CDR1 is SNHLY and CDR2 is FYNNEI. There are 14 residues in the CDR3. Trimming took 8 bases from V and 1 from J, leaving 9 bases between them.

This clone appeared a few times. The CDR3 DNA reads TGTGCCAGTAGTCAAACCGGGACAGGGGACAATCAGCCCCAGCATTTT. It yields the protein CASSQTGTGDNQPQHF. V is TRBV19 and J is TRBJ1-5; 10 positions agree with TRBD1. J lost 3 bases, V lost 5 bases, and 7 bases had no gene match. The CDR3 has 16 residues. Germline CDR1 is LNHDA and CDR2 is SQIVND (reference sequence).